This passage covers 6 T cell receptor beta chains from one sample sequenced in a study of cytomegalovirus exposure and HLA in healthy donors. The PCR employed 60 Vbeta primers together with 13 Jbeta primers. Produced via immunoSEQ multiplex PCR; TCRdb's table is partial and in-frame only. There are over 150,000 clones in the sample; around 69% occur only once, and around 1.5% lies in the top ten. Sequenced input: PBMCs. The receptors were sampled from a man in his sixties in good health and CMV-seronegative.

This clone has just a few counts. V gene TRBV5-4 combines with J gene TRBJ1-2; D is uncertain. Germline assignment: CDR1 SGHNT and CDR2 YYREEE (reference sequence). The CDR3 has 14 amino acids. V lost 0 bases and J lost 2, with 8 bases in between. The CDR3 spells CASSLAPTNYGYTF. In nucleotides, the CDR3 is TGTGCCAGCAGCTTGGCACCAACAAACTATGGCTACACCTTC.

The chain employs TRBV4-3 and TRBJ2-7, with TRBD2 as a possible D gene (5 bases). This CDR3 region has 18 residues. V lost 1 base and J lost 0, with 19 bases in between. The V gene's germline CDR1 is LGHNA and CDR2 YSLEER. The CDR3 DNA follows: TGCGCCAGCAGCCAAGCCCCGACATCAGCGGAGAGCTCCTACGAGCAGTACTTC. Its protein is CASSQAPTSAESSYEQYF.

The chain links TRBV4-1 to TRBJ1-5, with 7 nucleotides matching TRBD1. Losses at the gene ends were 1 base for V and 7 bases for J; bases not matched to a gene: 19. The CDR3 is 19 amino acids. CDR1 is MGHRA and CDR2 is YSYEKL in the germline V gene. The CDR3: CASSQGLPGTALAVQPQHF. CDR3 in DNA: TGCGCCAGCAGCCAAGGGCTCCCCGGGACAGCATTAGCAGTGCAGCCCCAGCATTTT.

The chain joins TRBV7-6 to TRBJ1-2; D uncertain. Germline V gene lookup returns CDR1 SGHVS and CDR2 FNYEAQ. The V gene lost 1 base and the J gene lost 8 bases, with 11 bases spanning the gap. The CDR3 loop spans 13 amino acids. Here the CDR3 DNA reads TGTGCCAGCAGCTTAGATGCGGAGTCGGGCTACACCTTC. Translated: CASSLDAESGYTF.

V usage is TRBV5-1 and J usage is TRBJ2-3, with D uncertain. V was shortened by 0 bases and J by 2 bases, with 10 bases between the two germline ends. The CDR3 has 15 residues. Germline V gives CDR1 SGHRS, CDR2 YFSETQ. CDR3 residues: CASSLVGSNTDTQYF. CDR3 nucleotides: TGCGCCAGCAGCTTGGTGGGCAGTAACACAGATACGCAGTATTTT.

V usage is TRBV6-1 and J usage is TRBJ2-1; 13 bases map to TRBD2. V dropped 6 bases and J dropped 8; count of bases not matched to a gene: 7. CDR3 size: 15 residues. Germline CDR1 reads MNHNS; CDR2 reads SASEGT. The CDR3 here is CASSSGLAGRDEQFF. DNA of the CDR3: TGTGCCAGCAGCTCGGGACTAGCGGGACGCGATGAGCAGTTCTTC.